The 18 T cell receptor beta chains listed next were all sequenced from one sample in a study of blood T cell repertoires in COVID-19. TCRdb's copy holds only in-frame clones and misses some; the assay was immunoSEQ multiplex PCR. The sample contains about 94,000 clones, over 65% of which appear only once. The sample was peripheral blood. The receptor set was obtained from a human donor in a cohort sampled during active COVID-19.

This rearrangement joins TRBV5-8 to TRBJ2-1, with a tentative D call TRBD2 (6 bases). This CDR3 spans 14 amino acids. CDR1 and CDR2 from the germline V gene are SGHTS and YDEGEE. Between the trimmed V and J ends, which lost 0 bases and 8 bases, there was a span of 12 bases. DNA of the CDR3: TGTGCCAGCAGCTTGGGGGGGGTTTTGGATGAGCAGTTCTTC. This sequence encodes CASSLGGVLDEQFF.

V usage is TRBV27 and J usage is TRBJ2-7; 12 bases agree with TRBD2. Germline CDR1 MNHEY, CDR2 SMNVEV (reference sequence). The ends lost 6 bases at V and 6 bases at J; junction bases unmatched: 12. CDR3 length: 16 amino acids. The CDR3 region is CASSFLASGRDSEQYF. The CDR3 DNA reads TGTGCCAGCAGCTTTTTGGCTAGCGGGAGGGATAGCGAGCAGTACTTC.

This clone showed up just a few times. This chain joins TRBV6-5 and TRBJ2-7, with TRBD1 as a possible D gene (5 bases). The CDR3 is 12 amino acids. Trimming removed 6 bases from V and 4 bases from J, with 10 bases in between. Germline assignment: CDR1 MNHEY and CDR2 SVGAGI. The CDR3 bases are TGTGCCAGCAGGAAAGACAGTTACGAGCAGTACTTC. Amino acids: CASRKDSYEQYF.

The rearrangement uses TRBV9 and TRBJ1-2; 7 bases are a match to TRBD1. Germline V gives CDR1 SGDLS, CDR2 YYNGEE. This CDR3 contains 14 residues. After removal of 3 bases from V and 4 bases from J, the junction contained 6 bases not matched to a gene. CDR3 sequence: CASSDGDSSYGYTF. In nucleotides, the CDR3 is TGTGCCAGCAGCGACGGGGACAGTAGCTATGGCTACACCTTC.

The J gene is TRBJ2-2, the V gene TRBV18; 7 bases are a match to TRBD1. V lost 2 bases to trimming and J lost 10 bases; unmatched junction nucleotides: 4. The CDR3 spans 13 residues. Germline values: CDR1 KGHSH, CDR2 LQKENI. Here the CDR3 reads CASSPDRAVELFF. CDR3 nucleotides: TGTGCCAGCTCACCAGACAGGGCAGTGGAGCTGTTTTTT.

This clone was seen only a few times. The rearrangement uses TRBV10-3 and TRBJ1-4; 8 nucleotides line up with TRBD1. The ends lost 9 bases at V and 5 bases at J; junction bases unmatched: 17. This CDR3 spans 17 amino acids. From germline, CDR1 is ENHRY and CDR2 SYGVKD. CDR3 protein: CAIGLDRGYLRNEKLFF. The CDR3 DNA sequence: TGTGCCATAGGCCTAGACAGGGGCTATTTGAGGAATGAAAAACTGTTTTTT.

The chain employs TRBV5-1 and TRBJ1-3; 7 positions agree with TRBD1. After removal of 3 bases from V and 8 bases from J, the junction contained 8 bases not matched to a gene. CDR3 length equals 14 residues. The germline V gene has CDR1 SGHRS and CDR2 YFSETQ. The CDR3 loop reads CASSSGTVGDTIYF. Here the CDR3 DNA reads TGCGCCAGCAGCTCGGGGACAGTGGGCGACACCATATATTTT.

CDR3: CAWDPRGSTYEQYF. CDR3 bases: TGTGCCTGGGACCCCAGGGGATCAACCTACGAGCAGTACTTC. The chain carries TRBV30 and TRBJ2-7; weak D call: TRBD1 (6 bases). Germline CDR1 reads GTSNPN; CDR2 reads SVGIG (reference sequence). Trimming cost V 5 bases and J 2 bases, with 16 bases left between them. The CDR3 consists of 14 residues.

The chain carries TRBV29-1 and TRBJ2-1; no clear D. Germline values: CDR1 SQVTM, CDR2 ANQGSEA. V was cut by 6 bases and J by 8 bases, with 5 bases left in between. The CDR3 is 9 residues long. CDR3 sequence reads: CSVQDEQFF. The CDR3 DNA follows: TGCAGCGTCCAGGATGAGCAGTTCTTC.

The V call is TRBV5-1, the J call TRBJ2-1; no clear D gene. The CDR3 totals 13 residues. Germline values: CDR1 SGHRS, CDR2 YFSETQ. Trimming stripped 0 bases from V and 9 bases from J, with 10 bases between. The CDR3 coding sequence is TGCGCCAGCAGCTTGGGACTTCGCAGTGAGCAGTTCTTC. Its protein product is CASSLGLRSEQFF.

The chain links TRBV28 to TRBJ2-1; 12 positions agree with TRBD2. V lost 6 bases, J lost 7 bases, and 7 bases stayed unmatched. Germline lookup yields CDR1 MDHEN and CDR2 SYDVKM. The CDR3 runs 15 residues. This CDR3 is CASRRLAGVSNEQFF. The CDR3 nucleotides are TGTGCCAGCAGACGACTAGCGGGAGTATCTAATGAGCAGTTCTTC.

In its sample, this clone was seen once. This chain uses TRBV6-2 or TRBV6-3 with TRBJ2-3, with 8 bases matching TRBD2. This CDR3 has 15 amino acids. Unmatched junction bases numbered 8, after V lost 2 bases and J lost 7 bases. CDR1 MNHEY and CDR2 SVGEGT come from the germline V gene. DNA of the CDR3: TGTGCCAGCAGTTACAGTGGGACTAGTGGAAATACGCAGTATTTT. Residues: CASSYSGTSGNTQYF.

J is TRBJ1-4 and V is TRBV5-1; D gene ambiguous. Between the trimmed V and J ends, which lost 2 bases and 2 bases, there was a span of 7 bases. CDR3 length: 14 amino acids. The germline CDR1 and CDR2 sequences are SGHRS and YFSETQ. The CDR3 nucleotides read TGCGCCAGCAGCTTCGGAGAGACTAATGAAAAACTGTTTTTT. Residues: CASSFGETNEKLFF.

In the case of this clone: Other DNA sequences in this specimen translate into the identical CDR3. V is TRBV29-1 and J is TRBJ1-1; D call uncertain. Germline loops: CDR1 SQVTM, CDR2 ANQGSEA. CDR3 length equals 13 residues. With 7 bases removed from V and 4 bases from J, the gap between germline ends came to 16 bases. The CDR3 nucleotides read TGCAGCGCAGAAAGGGTGGGAGGCACTGAAGCTTTCTTT. Translated, it gives CSAERVGGTEAFF.

This chain uses TRBV7-6 with TRBJ2-1; the match to TRBD2 covers 9 bases. The CDR3 spans 16 residues. With 4 bases clipped from V and 0 bases from J, the junction kept 4 bases outside the gene matches. Looked up from germline, CDR1 is SGHVS and CDR2 is FNYEAQ. CDR3 nucleotide sequence: TGTGCCAGCAGCTCGGGACTAGCCCTCTCCTACAATGAGCAGTTCTTC. It is translated as CASSSGLALSYNEQFF. Full variable domain (missing parts from reference TRBV7-6 and TRBJ2-1): GAGVSQSPRYKVTKRGQDVALRCDPISGHVSLYWYRQALGQGPEFLTYFNYEAQQDKSGLPNDRFSAERPEGSISTLTIQRTEQRDSAMYRCASSSGLALSYNEQFFGPGTRLTVL.

The chain couples TRBV28 to TRBJ2-2; D perhaps matches TRBD1 (5 bases). Per germline, CDR1 MDHEN and CDR2 SYDVKM. Deletions cut 6 bases from V and 0 bases from J, with 14 bases between. The CDR3 is 16 amino acids. The CDR3 protein is CASSPSGKANTGELFF. The CDR3, as DNA: TGTGCCAGCAGCCCTTCAGGGAAGGCGAACACCGGGGAGCTGTTTTTT.

This clone was seen a few times. The chain combines TRBV4-2 with TRBJ1-2, with D hard to call. Trimming took 6 bases from V and 6 from J, leaving 14 bases between them. CDR1 LGHNA and CDR2 YNFKEQ come from the germline V gene. The CDR3 spans 13 residues. CDR3 residues: CASSTRKRDGYTF. CDR3 nucleotide sequence: TGTGCCAGCAGTACACGTAAACGGGATGGCTACACCTTC.

A few counts support this clone. The rearrangement joins TRBV6-5 to TRBJ1-2, with 8 bases that match TRBD1. The CDR3 is 14 residues long. With V trimmed by 7 bases and J by 5 bases, 9 bases remained unmatched. CDR1 is MNHEY, CDR2 SVGAGI, per germline. This CDR3 reads CASKADRGQYGYTF. CDR3 coding DNA: TGTGCCAGCAAAGCTGACAGGGGACAGTATGGCTACACCTTC.